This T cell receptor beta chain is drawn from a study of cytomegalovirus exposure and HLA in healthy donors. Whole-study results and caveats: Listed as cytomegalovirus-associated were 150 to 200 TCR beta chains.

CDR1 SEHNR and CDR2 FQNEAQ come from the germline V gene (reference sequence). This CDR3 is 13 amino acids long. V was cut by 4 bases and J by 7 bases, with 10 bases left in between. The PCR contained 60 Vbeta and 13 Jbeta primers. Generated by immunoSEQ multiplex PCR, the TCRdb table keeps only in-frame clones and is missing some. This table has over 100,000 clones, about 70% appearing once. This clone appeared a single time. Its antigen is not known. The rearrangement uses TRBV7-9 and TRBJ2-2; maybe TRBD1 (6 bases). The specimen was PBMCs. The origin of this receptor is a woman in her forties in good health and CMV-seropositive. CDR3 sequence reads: CASSYRAGGELFF. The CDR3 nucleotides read TGTGCCAGCAGCTACAGGGCGGGCGGGGAGCTGTTTTTT.